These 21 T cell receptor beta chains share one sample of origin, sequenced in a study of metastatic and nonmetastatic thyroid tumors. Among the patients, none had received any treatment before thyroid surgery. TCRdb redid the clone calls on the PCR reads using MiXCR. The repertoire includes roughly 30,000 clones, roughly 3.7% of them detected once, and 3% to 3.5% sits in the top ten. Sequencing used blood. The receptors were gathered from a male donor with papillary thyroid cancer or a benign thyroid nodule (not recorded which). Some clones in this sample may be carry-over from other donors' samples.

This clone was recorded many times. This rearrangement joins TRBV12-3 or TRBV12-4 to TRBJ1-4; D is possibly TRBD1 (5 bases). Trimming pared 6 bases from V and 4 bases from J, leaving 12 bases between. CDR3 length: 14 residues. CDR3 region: CASSPLGGNEKLFF. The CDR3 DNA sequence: TGTGCCAGCAGCCCCCTGGGGGGTAATGAAAAACTGTTTTTT.

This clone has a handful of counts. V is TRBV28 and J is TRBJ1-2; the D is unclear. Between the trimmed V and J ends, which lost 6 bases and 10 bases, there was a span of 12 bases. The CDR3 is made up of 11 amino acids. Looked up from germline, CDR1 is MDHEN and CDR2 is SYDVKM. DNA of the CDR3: TGTGCCAGCAGGTCCCTCACGGACTACACCTTC. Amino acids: CASRSLTDYTF.

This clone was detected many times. The CDR3 DNA follows: TGCGCCAGCAGCCAAGGTCACCTAACACAAGAGACCCAGTACTTC. The encoded protein is CASSQGHLTQETQYF. The chain carries TRBV4-1 and TRBJ2-5; no clear D gene. Germline lookup yields CDR1 MGHRA and CDR2 YSYEKL. Trimming shortened V by 1 base and J by 2 bases, and 11 bases separated the two germline ends. This CDR3 contains 15 residues.

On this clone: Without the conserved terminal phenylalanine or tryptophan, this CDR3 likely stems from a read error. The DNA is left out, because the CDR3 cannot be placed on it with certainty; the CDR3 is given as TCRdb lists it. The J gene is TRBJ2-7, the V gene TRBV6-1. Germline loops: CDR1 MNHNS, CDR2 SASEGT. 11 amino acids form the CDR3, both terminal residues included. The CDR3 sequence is CASWRLYEQSL.

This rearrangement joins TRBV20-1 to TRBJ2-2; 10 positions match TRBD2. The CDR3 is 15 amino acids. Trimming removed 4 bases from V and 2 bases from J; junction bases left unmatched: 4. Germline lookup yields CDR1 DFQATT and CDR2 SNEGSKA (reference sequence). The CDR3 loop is CSAMTSGPNTGELFF. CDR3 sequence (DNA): TGCAGTGCTATGACTAGCGGGCCCAACACCGGGGAGCTGTTTTTT.

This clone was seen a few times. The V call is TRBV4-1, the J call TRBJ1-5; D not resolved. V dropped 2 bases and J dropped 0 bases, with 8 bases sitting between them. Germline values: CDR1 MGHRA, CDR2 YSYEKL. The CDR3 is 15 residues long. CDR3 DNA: TGCGCCAGCAGCCAATACGGAAGTAGCAATCAGCCCCAGCATTTT. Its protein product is CASSQYGSSNQPQHF.

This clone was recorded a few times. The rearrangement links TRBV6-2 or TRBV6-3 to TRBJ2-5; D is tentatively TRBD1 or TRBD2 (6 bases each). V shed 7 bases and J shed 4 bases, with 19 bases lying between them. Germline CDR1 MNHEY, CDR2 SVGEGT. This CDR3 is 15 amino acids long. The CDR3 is CASNPTKGGRETQYF. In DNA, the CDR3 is TGTGCCAGCAACCCCACCAAAGGGGGGAGAGAGACCCAGTACTTC.

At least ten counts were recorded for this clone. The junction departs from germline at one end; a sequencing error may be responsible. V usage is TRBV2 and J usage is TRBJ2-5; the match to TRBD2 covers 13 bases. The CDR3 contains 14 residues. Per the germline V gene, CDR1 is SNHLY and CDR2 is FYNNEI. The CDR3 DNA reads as TGTACCAGCAGTGGACTAGCGGGAGTAGAGACCCAGTACTTC. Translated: CTSSGLAGVETQYF.

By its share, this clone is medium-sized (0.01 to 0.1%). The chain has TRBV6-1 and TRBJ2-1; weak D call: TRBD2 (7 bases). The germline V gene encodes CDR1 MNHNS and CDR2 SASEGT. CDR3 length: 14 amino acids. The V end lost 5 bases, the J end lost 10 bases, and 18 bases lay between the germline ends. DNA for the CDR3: TGTGCCAGCAGTCCCGCGGGGAGGGGGAACGAGCAGTTCTTC. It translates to CASSPAGRGNEQFF.

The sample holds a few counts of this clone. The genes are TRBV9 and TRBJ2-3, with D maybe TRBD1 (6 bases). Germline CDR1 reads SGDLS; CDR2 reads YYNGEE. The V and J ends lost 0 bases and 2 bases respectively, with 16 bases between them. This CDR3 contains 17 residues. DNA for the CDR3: TGTGCCAGCAGCGTAGTTCCCGGGACACGTAACACAGATACGCAGTATTTT. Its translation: CASSVVPGTRNTDTQYF.

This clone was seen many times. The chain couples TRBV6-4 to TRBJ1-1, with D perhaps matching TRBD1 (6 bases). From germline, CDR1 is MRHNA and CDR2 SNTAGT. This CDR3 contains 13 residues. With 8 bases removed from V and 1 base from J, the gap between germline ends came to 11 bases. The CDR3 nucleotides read TGTGCCAGCTCACAGGGAGGGAACACTGAAGCTTTCTTT. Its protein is CASSQGGNTEAFF.

This CDR3 is CASSDGLAKEQFF. CDR3 in DNA: TGTGCCAGCAGTGACGGGCTAGCCAAGGAGCAGTTCTTC. This sequence joins TRBV6-4 and TRBJ2-1; D possibly corresponds to TRBD2 (5 bases). Trimming stripped 2 bases from V and 10 bases from J, with 12 bases between. The germline V gene encodes CDR1 MRHNA and CDR2 SNTAGT. The CDR3 runs to 13 residues.

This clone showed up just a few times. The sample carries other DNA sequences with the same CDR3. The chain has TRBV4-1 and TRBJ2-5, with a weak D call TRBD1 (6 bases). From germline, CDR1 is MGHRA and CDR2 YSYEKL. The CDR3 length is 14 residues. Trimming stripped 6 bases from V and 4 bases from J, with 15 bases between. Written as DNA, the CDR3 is TGCGCCAGCAGTCAGGCAGGGGTTGGAGAGACCCAGTACTTC. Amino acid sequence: CASSQAGVGETQYF.

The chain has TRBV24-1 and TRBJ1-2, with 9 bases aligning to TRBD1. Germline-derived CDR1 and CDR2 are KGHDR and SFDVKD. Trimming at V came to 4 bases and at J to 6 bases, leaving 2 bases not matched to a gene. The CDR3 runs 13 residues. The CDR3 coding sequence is TGTGCCACCAGTGAACGGACAGGGGATGGCTACACCTTC. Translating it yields CATSERTGDGYTF.

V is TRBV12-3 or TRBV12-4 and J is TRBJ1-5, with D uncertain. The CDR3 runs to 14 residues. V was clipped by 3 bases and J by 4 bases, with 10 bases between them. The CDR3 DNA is TGTGCCAGCAGTTTCGTGTCAGTAAATCAGCCCCAGCATTTT. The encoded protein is CASSFVSVNQPQHF.

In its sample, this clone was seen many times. The CDR3 sequence: CASSPQWTGAGQYF. The CDR3 DNA is TGTGCCAGCAGCCCCCAATGGACAGGAGCGGGGCAGTACTTC. The chain uses TRBV7-9 and TRBJ2-7, with D possibly matching TRBD1 (7 bases). Germline CDR1 and CDR2: SEHNR and FQNEAQ (reference sequence). V lost 5 bases and J 9 bases, leaving 20 bases between the germline ends. The CDR3 runs 14 residues.

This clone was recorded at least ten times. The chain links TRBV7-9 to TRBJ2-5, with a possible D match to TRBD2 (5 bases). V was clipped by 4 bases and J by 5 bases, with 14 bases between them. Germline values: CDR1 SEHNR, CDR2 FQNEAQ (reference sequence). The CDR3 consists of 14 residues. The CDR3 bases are TGTGCCAGCAGCTCAGAGGGCCGGTGGGAGACCCAGTACTTC. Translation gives CASSSEGRWETQYF.

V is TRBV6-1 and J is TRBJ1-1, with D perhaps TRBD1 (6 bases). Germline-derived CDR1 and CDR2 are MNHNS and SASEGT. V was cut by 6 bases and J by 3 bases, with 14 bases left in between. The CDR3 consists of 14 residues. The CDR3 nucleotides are TGTGCCAGCAGCTCACTAGGGGGAGACACTGAAGCTTTCTTT. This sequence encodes CASSSLGGDTEAFF.

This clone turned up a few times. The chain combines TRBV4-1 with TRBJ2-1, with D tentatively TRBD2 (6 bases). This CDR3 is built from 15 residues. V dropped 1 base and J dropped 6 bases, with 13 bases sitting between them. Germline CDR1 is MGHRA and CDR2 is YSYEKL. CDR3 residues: CASSQVGGNGNEQFF. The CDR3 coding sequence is TGCGCCAGCAGCCAAGTTGGCGGGAACGGCAATGAGCAGTTCTTC.

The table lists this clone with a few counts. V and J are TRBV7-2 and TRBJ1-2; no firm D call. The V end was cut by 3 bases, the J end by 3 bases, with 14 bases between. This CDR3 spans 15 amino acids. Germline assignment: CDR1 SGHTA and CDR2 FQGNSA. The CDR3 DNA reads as TGTGCCAGCAGCTTCGTCAGAACGGGTGACTATGGCTACACCTTC. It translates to CASSFVRTGDYGYTF. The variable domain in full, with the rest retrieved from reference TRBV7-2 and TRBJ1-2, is GAGVSQSPSNKVTEKGKDVELRCDPISGHTALYWYRQSLGQGLEFLIYFQGNSAPDKSGLPSDRFSAERTGGSVSTLTIQRTQQEDSAVYLCASSFVRTGDYGYTFGSGTRLTVV.

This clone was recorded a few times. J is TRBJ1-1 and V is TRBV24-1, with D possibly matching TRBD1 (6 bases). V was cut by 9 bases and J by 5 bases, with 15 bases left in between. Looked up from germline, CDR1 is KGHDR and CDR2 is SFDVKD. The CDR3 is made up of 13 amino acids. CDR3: CATRDRWGTEAFF. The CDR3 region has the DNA TGTGCCACCCGAGACAGGTGGGGAACTGAAGCTTTCTTT.